The entry below describes one T cell receptor (beta chain). CDR3 length equals 15 residues. Germline CDR1 is SGHNT and CDR2 is YYREEE (reference sequence). Trimming cost V 0 bases and J 4 bases, with 13 bases left between them. Participants were aged about 18 to 100 years, lived in roughly 25 US areas, and enrolled virtually. Clinical histories supplied by participants themselves formed the basis of cohort assignment. These data are taken from a study of blood T cell repertoires in COVID-19. Study at large: The study drew acute and convalescent COVID-19 samples from the United States, Italy and Spain.

Data came from immunoSEQ multiplex PCR; TCRdb stores just in-frame clones and leaves some out. The table shows 200,000 to 250,000 clones, with approximately 86% occurring only once. This receptor was identified in a woman between 40 and 55 years old with acute COVID-19. The sample comprised PBMCs or T cells enriched from blood (not recorded which). The genes are TRBV5-4 and TRBJ1-2, with D uncertain. DNA of the CDR3: TGTGCCAGCAGCTTGGGTCAACAGCCGTCCTATGGCTACACCTTC. As protein: CASSLGQQPSYGYTF.